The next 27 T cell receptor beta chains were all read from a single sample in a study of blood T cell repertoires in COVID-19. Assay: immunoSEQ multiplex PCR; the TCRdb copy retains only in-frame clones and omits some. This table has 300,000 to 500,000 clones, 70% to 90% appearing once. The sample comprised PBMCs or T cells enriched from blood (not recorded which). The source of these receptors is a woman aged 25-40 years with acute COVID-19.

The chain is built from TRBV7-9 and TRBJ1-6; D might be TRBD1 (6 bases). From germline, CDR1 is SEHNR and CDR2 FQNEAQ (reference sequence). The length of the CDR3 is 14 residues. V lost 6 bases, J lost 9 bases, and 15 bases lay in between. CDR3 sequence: CASSKDSESSPLHF. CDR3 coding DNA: TGTGCCAGCAGTAAGGACAGCGAAAGTTCACCCCTCCACTTT.

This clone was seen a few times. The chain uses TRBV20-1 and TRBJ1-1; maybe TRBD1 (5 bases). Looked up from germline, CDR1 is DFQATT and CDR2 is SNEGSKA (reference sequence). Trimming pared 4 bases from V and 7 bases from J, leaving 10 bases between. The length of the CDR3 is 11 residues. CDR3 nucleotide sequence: TGCAGTGCTACCAGGACAATTGAAGCTTTCTTT. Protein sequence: CSATRTIEAFF.

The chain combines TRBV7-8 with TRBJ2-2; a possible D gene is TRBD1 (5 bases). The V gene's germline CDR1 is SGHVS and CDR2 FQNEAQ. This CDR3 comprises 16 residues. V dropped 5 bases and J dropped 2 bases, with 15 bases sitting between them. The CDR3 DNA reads TGTGCCAGCAGCCGAGACAGTTTTGTAAACACCGGGGAGCTGTTTTTT. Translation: CASSRDSFVNTGELFF.

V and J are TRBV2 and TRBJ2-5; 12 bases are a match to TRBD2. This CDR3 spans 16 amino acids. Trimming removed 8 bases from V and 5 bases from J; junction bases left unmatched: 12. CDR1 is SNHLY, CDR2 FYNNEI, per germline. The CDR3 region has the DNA TGTGCCAGCTCCCTGCCTAGCGGGGGGGCTAGTGAGACCCAGTACTTC. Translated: CASSLPSGGASETQYF.

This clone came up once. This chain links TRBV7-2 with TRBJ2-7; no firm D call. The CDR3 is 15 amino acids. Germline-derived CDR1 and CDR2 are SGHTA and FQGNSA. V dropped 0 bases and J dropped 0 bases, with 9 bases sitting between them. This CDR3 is CASSLALASSYEQYF. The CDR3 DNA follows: TGTGCCAGCAGCTTAGCTTTAGCTAGCTCCTACGAGCAGTACTTC.

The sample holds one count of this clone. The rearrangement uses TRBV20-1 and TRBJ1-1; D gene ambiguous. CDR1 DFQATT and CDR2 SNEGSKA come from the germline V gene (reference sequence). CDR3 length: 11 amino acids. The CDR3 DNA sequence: TGCATCACACCCTGGAACACTGAAGCTTTCTTT. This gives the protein CITPWNTEAFF.

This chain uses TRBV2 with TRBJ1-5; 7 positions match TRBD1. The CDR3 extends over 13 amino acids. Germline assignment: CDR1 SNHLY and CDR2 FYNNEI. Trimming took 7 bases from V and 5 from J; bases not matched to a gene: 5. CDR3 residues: CASTGQGDQPQHF. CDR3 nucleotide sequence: TGTGCCAGCACCGGCCAGGGGGATCAGCCCCAGCATTTT.

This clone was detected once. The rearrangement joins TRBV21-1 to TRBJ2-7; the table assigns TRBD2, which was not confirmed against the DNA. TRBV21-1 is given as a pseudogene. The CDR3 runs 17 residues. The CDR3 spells CASSKEGLAGGPYEQYF. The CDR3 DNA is TGTGCCAGCAGCAAAGAGGGACTAGCGGGGGGGCCCTACGAGCAGTACTTC.

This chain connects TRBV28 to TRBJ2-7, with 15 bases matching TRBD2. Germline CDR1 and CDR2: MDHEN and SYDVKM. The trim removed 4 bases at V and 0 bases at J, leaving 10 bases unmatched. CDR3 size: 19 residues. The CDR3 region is CASSYHGLAGGSSSYEQYF. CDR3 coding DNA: TGTGCCAGCAGTTACCACGGACTAGCGGGGGGGTCGAGCTCCTACGAGCAGTACTTC. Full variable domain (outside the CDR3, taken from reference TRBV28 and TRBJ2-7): DVKVTQSSRYLVKRTGEKVFLECVQDMDHENMFWYRQDPGLGLRLIYFSYDVKMKEKGDIPEGYSVSREKKERFSLILESASTNQTSMYLCASSYHGLAGGSSSYEQYFGPGTRLTVT.

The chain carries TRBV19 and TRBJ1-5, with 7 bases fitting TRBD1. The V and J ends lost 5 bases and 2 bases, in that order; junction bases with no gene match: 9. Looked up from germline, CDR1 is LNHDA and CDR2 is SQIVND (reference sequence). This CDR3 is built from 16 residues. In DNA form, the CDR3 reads TGTGCCAGTAGTGGTCTGCAGGGGGGCGGCAATCAGCCCCAGCATTTT. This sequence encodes CASSGLQGGGNQPQHF.

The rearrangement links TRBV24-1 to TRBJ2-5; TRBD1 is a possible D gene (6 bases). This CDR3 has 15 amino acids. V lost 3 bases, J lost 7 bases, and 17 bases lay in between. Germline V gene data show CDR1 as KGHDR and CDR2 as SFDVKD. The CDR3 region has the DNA TGTGCCACCAGTGATGATGTAGGGGGACGGTGGACCCAGTACTTC. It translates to CATSDDVGGRWTQYF.

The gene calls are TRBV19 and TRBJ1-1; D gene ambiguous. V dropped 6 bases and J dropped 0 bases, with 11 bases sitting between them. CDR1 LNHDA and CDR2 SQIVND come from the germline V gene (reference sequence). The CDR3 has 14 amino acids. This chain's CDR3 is CASRITRVNTEAFF. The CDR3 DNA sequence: TGTGCCAGTAGGATCACGAGAGTGAACACTGAAGCTTTCTTT.

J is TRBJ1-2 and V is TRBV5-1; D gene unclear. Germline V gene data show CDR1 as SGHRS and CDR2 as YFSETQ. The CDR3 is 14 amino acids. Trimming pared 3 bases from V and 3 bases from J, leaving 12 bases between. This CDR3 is CASSSDLSDYGYTF. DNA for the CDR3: TGCGCCAGCAGCTCGGACTTATCCGACTATGGCTACACCTTC.

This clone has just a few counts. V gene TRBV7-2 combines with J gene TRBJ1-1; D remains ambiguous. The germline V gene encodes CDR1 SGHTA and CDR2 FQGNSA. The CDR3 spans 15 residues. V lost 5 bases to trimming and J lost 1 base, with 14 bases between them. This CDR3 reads CASSPRGRPNTEAFF. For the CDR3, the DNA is TGTGCCAGCAGCCCCCGTGGCAGGCCGAACACTGAAGCTTTCTTT.

The CDR3 region is CASSIGTGWQLGYGYTF. The CDR3 nucleotides are TGTGCCAGTAGTATAGGGACAGGGTGGCAGCTCGGCTATGGCTACACCTTC. The chain is built from TRBV19 and TRBJ1-2; 8 bases match TRBD1. Germline V lookup: CDR1 LNHDA, CDR2 SQIVND (reference sequence). J lost 4 bases, V lost 1 base, and 11 bases had no gene match. This CDR3 is 17 amino acids long.

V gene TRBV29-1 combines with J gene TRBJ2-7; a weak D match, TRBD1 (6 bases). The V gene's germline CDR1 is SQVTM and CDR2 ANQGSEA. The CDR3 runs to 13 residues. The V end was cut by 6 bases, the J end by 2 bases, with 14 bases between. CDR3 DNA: TGCAGCGTCAAAGGGGGTTCCCCCTACGAGCAGTACTTC. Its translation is CSVKGGSPYEQYF.

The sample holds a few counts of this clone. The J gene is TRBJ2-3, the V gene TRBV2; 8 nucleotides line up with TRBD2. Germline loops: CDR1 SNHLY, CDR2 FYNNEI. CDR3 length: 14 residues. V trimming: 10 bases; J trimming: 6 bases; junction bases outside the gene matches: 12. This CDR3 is CATEQRGPPDTQYF. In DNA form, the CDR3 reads TGTGCCACCGAACAGCGGGGGCCCCCCGATACGCAGTATTTT.

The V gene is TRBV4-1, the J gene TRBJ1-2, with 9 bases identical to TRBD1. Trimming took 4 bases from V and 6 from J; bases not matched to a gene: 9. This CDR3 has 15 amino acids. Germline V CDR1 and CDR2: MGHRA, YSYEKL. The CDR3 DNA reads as TGCGCCAGCAGCCGTAGGGACAGGGAATTTGATGGCTACACCTTC. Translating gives CASSRRDREFDGYTF.

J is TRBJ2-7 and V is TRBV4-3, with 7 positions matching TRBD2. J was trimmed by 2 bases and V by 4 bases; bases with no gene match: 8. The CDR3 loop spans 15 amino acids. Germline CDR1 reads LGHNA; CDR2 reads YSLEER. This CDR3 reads CASSPGGGGPYEQYF. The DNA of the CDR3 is TGCGCCAGCAGCCCTGGTGGGGGGGGTCCCTACGAGCAGTACTTC.

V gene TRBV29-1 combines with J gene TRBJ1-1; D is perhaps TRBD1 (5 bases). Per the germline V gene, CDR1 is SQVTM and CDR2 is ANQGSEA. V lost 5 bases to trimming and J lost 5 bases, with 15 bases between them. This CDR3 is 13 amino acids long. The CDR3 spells CSVWGERGTEAFF. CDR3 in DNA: TGCAGCGTTTGGGGGGAACGAGGGACTGAAGCTTTCTTT.

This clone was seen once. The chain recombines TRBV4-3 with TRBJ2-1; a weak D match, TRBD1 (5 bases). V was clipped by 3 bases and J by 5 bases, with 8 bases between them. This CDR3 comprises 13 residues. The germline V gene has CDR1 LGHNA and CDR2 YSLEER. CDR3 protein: CASSQDIDNEQFF. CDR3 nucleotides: TGCGCCAGCAGCCAGGACATCGACAATGAGCAGTTCTTC.

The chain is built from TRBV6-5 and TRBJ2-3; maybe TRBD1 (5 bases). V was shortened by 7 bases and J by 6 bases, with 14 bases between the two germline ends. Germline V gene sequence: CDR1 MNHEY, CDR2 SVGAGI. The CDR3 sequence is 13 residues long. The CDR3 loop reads CASTYDSADTQYF. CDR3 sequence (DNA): TGTGCCAGCACCTATGACAGCGCGGATACGCAGTATTTT.

The CDR3 bases are TGTGCCAGCAGCCCAGAGACTAGCGGGGGGGCGGGTACGCAGTATTTT. It yields the protein CASSPETSGGAGTQYF. The chain combines TRBV4-2 with TRBJ2-3; 14 bases agree with TRBD2. The germline V gene encodes CDR1 LGHNA and CDR2 YNFKEQ. The CDR3 runs to 16 residues. The V and J ends lost 4 bases and 8 bases, in that order; junction bases with no gene match: 8.

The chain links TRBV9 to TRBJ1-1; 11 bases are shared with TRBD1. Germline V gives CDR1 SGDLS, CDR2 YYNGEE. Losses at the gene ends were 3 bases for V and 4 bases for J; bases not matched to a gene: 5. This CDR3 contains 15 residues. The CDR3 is CASSAGTGGGTEAFF. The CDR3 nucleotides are TGTGCCAGCAGCGCCGGGACAGGGGGTGGCACTGAAGCTTTCTTT.

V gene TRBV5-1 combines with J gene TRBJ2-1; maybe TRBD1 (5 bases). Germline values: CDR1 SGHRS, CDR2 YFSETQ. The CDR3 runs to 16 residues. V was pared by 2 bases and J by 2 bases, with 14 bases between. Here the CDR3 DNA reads TGCGCCAGCAGCTTTTTTGTCCAGGGTACCTACAATGAGCAGTTCTTC. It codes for CASSFFVQGTYNEQFF.

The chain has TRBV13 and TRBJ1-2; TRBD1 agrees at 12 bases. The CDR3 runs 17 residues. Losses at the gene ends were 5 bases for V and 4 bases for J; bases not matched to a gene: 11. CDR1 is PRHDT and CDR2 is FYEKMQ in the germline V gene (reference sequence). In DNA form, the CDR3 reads TGTGCCAGCAGCCCCGGGACAGGGGGCGCAGGTCCCTATGGCTACACCTTC. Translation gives CASSPGTGGAGPYGYTF.

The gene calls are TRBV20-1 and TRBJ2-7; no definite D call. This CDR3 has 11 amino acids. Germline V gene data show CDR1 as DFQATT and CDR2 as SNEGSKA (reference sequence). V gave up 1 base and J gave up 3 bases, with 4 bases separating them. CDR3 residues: CSARANYEQYF. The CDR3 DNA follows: TGCAGTGCTAGAGCAAACTACGAGCAGTACTTC.